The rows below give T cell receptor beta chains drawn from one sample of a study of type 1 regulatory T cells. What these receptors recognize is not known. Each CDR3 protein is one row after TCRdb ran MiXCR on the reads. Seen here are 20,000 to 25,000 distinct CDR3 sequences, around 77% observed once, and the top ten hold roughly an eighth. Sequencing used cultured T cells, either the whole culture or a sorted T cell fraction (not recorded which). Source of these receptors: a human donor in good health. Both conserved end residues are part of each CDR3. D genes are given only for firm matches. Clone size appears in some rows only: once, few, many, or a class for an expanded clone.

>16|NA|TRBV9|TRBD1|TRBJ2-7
TGTGCCAGCAGCGTCGCTGCCGGGACAGGCGCTTACGAGCAGTACTTC
CASSVAAGTGAYEQYF
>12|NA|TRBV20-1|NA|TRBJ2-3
TGCAGTGCTAGAGAAATGGTGGATACGCAGTATTTT
CSAREMVDTQYF
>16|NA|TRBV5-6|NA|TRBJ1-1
TGTGCCAGCAGCTTCCGCCCCACAGAGATGAACACTGAAGCTTTCTTT
CASSFRPTEMNTEAFF
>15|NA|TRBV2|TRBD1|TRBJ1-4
TGTGCCAGCAGTACCCGACAGGGGATTTGGGAAAAACTGTTTTTT
CASSTRQGIWEKLFF
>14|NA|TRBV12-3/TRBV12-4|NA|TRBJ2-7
TGTGCCAGCAGTTTATTAGGCGGCTCCTACGAGCAGTACTTC
CASSLLGGSYEQYF
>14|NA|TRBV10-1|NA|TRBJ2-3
TGCGCCAGCAGTGAGGCCGGGAACACAGATACGCAGTATTTT
CASSEAGNTDTQYF
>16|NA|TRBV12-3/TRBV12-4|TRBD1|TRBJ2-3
TGTGCCAGCAGTTCCGCCGACAGGGCTGGGCCAGATACGCAGTATTTT
CASSSADRAGPDTQYF
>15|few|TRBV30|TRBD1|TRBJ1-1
TGTGCCTGGACCCAGTGGGACAGGGGAAGTACTGAAGCTTTCTTT
CAWTQWDRGSTEAFF
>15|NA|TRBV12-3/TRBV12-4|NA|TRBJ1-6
TGTGCCAGCAGCGCGCAGGGAAATAGTAATTCACCCCTCCACTTT
CASSAQGNSNSPLHF
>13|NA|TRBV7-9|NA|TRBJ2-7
TGTGCCAGCAGCTCTCGGGCCAACTACGAGCAGTACTTC
CASSSRANYEQYF
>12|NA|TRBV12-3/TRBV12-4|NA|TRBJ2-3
TGTGCCAGCAGTTTAATGCAAGATACGCAGTATTTT
CASSLMQDTQYF
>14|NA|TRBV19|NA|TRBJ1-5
TGTGCCAGTAGTATCTCTGGGGGCGGCCAGCCCCAGCATTTT
CASSISGGGQPQHF
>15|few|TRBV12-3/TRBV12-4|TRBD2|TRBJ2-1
TGTGCCAGCAACTTAGCGGGGGCCCCGGCCAATGAGCAGTTCTTC
CASNLAGAPANEQFF
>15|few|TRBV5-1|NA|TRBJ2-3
TGCGCCAGCAGCTCCAGCCCGGGGCCCGTTGATACGCAGTATTTT
CASSSSPGPVDTQYF
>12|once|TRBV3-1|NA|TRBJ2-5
TGTGCCAGCAGCCTACAGGAAGAGACCCAGTACTTC
CASSLQEETQYF
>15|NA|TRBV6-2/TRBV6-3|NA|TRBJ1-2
TGTGCCAGCAGTTCCCCATTGGGGAAGATCTATGGCTACACCTTC
CASSSPLGKIYGYTF
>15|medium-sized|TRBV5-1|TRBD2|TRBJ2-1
TGCGCCAGCAGCGCGATTAGCGGGGCATACAATGAGCAGTTCTTC
CASSAISGAYNEQFF
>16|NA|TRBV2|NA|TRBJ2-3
TGTGCCAGCAGTGGGTTCGGGACTGATCTAACAGATACGCAGTATTTT
CASSGFGTDLTDTQYF
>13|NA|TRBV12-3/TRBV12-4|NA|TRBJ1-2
TGTGCCAGCAGTTTTGCAGCCTCCTATGGCTACACCTTC
CASSFAASYGYTF
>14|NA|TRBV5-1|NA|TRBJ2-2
TGCGCCAGCAGTGTAGGAGCGAACACCGGGGAGCTGTTTTTT
CASSVGANTGELFF
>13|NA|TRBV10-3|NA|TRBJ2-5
TGTGCCATCAGTGAGTCGTACAGAGAGACCCAGTACTTC
CAISESYRETQYF
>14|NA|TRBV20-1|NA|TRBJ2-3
TGCAGTGCTAGAGATGCGCAGAGCACAGATACGCAGTATTTT
CSARDAQSTDTQYF
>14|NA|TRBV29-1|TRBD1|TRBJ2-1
TGCAGCGTCGTTGGACAGGGTCTATTAAATGAGCAGTTCTTC
CSVVGQGLLNEQFF
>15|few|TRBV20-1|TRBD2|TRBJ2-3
TGCAGTGCTAGAGGTTCAAGCGGGGACACAGATACGCAGTATTTT
CSARGSSGDTDTQYF
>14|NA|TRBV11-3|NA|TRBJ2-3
TGTGCCAGCAGCTTAGGAGGGGTGTATGATACGCAGTATTTT
CASSLGGVYDTQYF
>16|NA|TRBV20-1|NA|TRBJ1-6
TGCAGTGCCTCGAATCCTCTTAGCTCCTATAATTCACCCCTCCACTTT
CSASNPLSSYNSPLHF
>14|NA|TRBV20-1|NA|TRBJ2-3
TGCAGTGCCCCGGGGCCAGAGGGCACAGATACGCAGTATTTT
CSAPGPEGTDTQYF
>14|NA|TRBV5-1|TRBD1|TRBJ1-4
TGCGCCAGCAGCTTGTCACAGGGGCGTGAAAAACTGTTTTTT
CASSLSQGREKLFF
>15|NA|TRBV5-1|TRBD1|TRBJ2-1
TGCGCCAGCACCCTACAGGGGGGCTCCTACATTGAGCAGTTCTTC
CASTLQGGSYIEQFF
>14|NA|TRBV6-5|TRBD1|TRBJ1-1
TGTGCCAGCAGCGAGGGACAGGGGAACACTGAAGCTTTCTTT
CASSEGQGNTEAFF
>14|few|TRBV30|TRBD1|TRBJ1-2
TGTGCCTGTACCAGGACAGGGGAGGGGTATGGCTACACCTTC
CACTRTGEGYGYTF
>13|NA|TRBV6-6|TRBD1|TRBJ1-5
TGTGCCAGCACCGACAGGGTGGGTCAGCCCCAGCATTTT
CASTDRVGQPQHF
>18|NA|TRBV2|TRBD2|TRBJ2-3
TGTGCCAGCAGTGAATGGTTCGGACTAGCGGGGCTCACAGATACGCAGTATTTT
CASSEWFGLAGLTDTQYF
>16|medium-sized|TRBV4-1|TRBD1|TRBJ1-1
TGCGCCAGCAGCCAAGACCCGACAGGGATGAACACTGAAGCTTTCTTT
CASSQDPTGMNTEAFF
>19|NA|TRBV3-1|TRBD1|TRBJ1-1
TGTGCCAGCAGCCAAGATAAGGGGGCAGGGGGCTATTTGAACACTGAAGCTTTCTTT
CASSQDKGAGGYLNTEAFF
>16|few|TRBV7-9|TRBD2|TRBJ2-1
TGTGCCAGCAGCCCGCCGGGACTAGCGGGGGCCAATGAGCAGTTCTTC
CASSPPGLAGANEQFF
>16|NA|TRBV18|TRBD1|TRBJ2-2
TGTGCCAGCTCACCATACGCGGGACAGGCTAACGGGGAGCTGTTTTTT
CASSPYAGQANGELFF
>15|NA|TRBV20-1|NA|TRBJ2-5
TGCAGTGCTAATGGCGTCTGGGGCGGCGACGGGACCCAGTACTTC
CSANGVWGGDGTQYF
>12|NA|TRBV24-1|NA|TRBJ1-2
TGTGCCACCAGTGATTACAGCTATGGCTACACCTTC
CATSDYSYGYTF
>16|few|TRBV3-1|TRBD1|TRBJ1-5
TGTGCCAGCAGCCAATCCGGACAGGGGTTCAATCAGCCCCAGCATTTT
CASSQSGQGFNQPQHF
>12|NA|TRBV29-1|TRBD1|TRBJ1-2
TGCAGCGTTGAGCAACAGGGGGGTGGCTACACCTTC
CSVEQQGGGYTF
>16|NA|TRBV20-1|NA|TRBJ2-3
TGCAGTGCTTCGCTAGTCAGGCCCGGTTCATCAGATACGCAGTATTTT
CSASLVRPGSSDTQYF
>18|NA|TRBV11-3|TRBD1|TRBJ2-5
TGTGCCAGCAGCCACGGAGGATGGGGACAGGGCGATTTGGAGACCCAGTACTTC
CASSHGGWGQGDLETQYF
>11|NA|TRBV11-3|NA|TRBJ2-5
TGTGCCAGCAGCGGGTACGAGACCCAGTACTTC
CASSGYETQYF
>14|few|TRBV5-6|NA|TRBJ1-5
TGTGCCAGCAGTCGACAGGAGGGGGATCAGCCCCAGCATTTT
CASSRQEGDQPQHF
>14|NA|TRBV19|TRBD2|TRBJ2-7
TGTGCCTTTCGGGCAGGGAGGGGCTCCTACGAGCAGTACTTC
CAFRAGRGSYEQYF
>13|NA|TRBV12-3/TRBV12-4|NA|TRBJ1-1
TGTGCCAGCAGTTTAAAAGGTGGCACTGAAGCTTTCTTT
CASSLKGGTEAFF
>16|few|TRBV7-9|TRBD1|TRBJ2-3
TGTGCTACCGGGACAGGGGGTTTACGAAGCACAGATACGCAGTATTTT
CATGTGGLRSTDTQYF
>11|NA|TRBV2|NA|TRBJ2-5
TGTGCCAGCAGTGGACAAGAGACCCAGTACTTC
CASSGQETQYF
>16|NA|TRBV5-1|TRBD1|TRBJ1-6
TGCGCCAGCAGCCGGCTGGGACAGTTTGACAATTCACCCCTCCACTTT
CASSRLGQFDNSPLHF
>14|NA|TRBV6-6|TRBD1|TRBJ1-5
TGTGCCAGCAGCAGGGACAGCCGCAATCAGCCCCAGCATTTT
CASSRDSRNQPQHF
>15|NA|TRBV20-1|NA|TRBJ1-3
TGCAGTGCTAGAGATGGCGGCAGCTCTGGAAACACCATATATTTT
CSARDGGSSGNTIYF
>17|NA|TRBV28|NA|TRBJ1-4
TGTGCCAGCAGTTTTTTCAGGAGCCAGGGCCCTGGCGGAAAACTGTTTTTT
CASSFFRSQGPGGKLFF
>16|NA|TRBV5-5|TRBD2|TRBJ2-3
TGTGCCAGCAGCTTGGTGGGAAGCGGGGGGACAGATACGCAGTATTTT
CASSLVGSGGTDTQYF
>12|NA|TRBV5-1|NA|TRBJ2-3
TGCGCCAGCTGGGACGGAACAGATACGCAGTATTTT
CASWDGTDTQYF